These 13 T cell receptor beta chains originate from one sample sequenced in a study of cytomegalovirus exposure and HLA in healthy donors. PCR involved 60 Vbeta and 13 Jbeta primers. TCRdb keeps only in-frame clones here, not all; method: immunoSEQ multiplex PCR. Recorded here are 50,000 to 70,000 clones; the top ten clones represent around 3.6%. Sequencing input: PBMCs. These receptors were taken from a woman under 30 in good health and CMV-seronegative.

This sequence joins TRBV6-1 and TRBJ1-5; 8 nucleotides align to TRBD1. V shed 4 bases and J 5 bases; nucleotides not matched to a gene: 4. The CDR3 spans 14 residues. CDR1 and CDR2 from the germline V gene are MNHNS and SASEGT. The CDR3 sequence: CASSATTGDQPQHF. The CDR3 DNA is TGTGCCAGCAGTGCCACGACAGGGGATCAGCCCCAGCATTTT.

This sequence joins TRBV4-2 and TRBJ1-1; a possible D gene is TRBD1 (6 bases). The CDR3 consists of 14 residues. Trimming cost V 1 base and J 2 bases, with 8 bases left between them. Germline CDR1 and CDR2: LGHNA and YNFKEQ. The CDR3 sequence is CASSQGDINTEAFF. The CDR3 DNA follows: TGTGCCAGCAGCCAAGGGGACATTAACACTGAAGCTTTCTTT.

The gene calls are TRBV4-2 and TRBJ2-7; 7 bases map to TRBD1. The CDR3 length is 17 residues. V trimming: 1 base; J trimming: 0 bases; junction bases outside the gene matches: 9. CDR1 LGHNA and CDR2 YNFKEQ come from the germline V gene. The CDR3 bases are TGTGCCAGCAGCCAAGGGCAGGGACAGTTAGCCTCCTACGAGCAGTACTTC. Amino acid sequence: CASSQGQGQLASYEQYF.

V is TRBV18 and J is TRBJ2-1, with a tentative D call TRBD1 (5 bases). CDR3 length: 16 amino acids. CDR1 is KGHSH and CDR2 is LQKENI in the germline V gene. Between the trimmed V and J ends, which lost 3 bases and 5 bases, there was a span of 17 bases. CDR3 region: CASSPQRQSGDNEQFF. For the CDR3, the DNA is TGTGCCAGCTCACCCCAGAGACAGTCTGGGGACAATGAGCAGTTCTTC.

The J gene is TRBJ1-2, the V gene TRBV6-5; D ambiguous. Germline V gene lookup returns CDR1 MNHEY and CDR2 SVGAGI. CDR3 length: 13 residues. V dropped 5 bases and J dropped 4 bases, with 11 bases sitting between them. Here the CDR3 DNA reads TGTGCCAGCAGTGACCGGGTTCTCTATGGCTACACCTTC. The encoded protein is CASSDRVLYGYTF.

The chain recombines TRBV27 with TRBJ2-6; D remains ambiguous. The CDR3 contains 16 residues. V was clipped by 6 bases and J by 0 bases, with 12 bases between them. From germline, CDR1 is MNHEY and CDR2 SMNVEV (reference sequence). The DNA for the CDR3 is TGTGCCAGCAGCGATCCACGGTCCTCTGGGGCCAACGTCCTGACTTTC. The encoded protein is CASSDPRSSGANVLTF.

The chain has TRBV5-1 and TRBJ2-1; 7 bases map to TRBD1. V shed 1 base and J 6 bases; nucleotides not matched to a gene: 4. Germline V CDR1 and CDR2: SGHRS, YFSETQ. This CDR3 has 14 amino acids. CDR3 nucleotides: TGCGCCAGCAGCTTGAATCAGGGGGTCAATGAGCAGTTCTTC. As protein: CASSLNQGVNEQFF.

The chain has TRBV6-6 and TRBJ1-1; 7 nucleotides align to TRBD1. The CDR3 consists of 14 residues. The trim removed 2 bases at V and 4 bases at J, leaving 4 bases unmatched. The germline V gene has CDR1 MNHNY and CDR2 SVGAGI (reference sequence). CDR3 bases: TGTGCCAGCAGTTACGACAGGGTGGTCACTGAAGCTTTCTTT. It specifies CASSYDRVVTEAFF.

The V gene is TRBV28, the J gene TRBJ1-1; 7 positions match TRBD1. The CDR3 spans 15 residues. The junction had 7 bases not matched to a gene; V was cut back by 5 bases and J by 1 base. CDR1 is MDHEN and CDR2 is SYDVKM in the germline V gene. CDR3 bases: TGTGCCAGCAGTCCACCGGACAGGCCGAACACTGAAGCTTTCTTT. Its translation is CASSPPDRPNTEAFF.

This chain links TRBV5-1 with TRBJ2-1; TRBD2 might be the D (6 bases). The V end lost 0 bases, the J end lost 5 bases, and 15 bases lay between the germline ends. Germline V gene lookup returns CDR1 SGHRS and CDR2 YFSETQ. There are 16 residues in the CDR3. The CDR3 spells CASSLGSGLADNEQFF. CDR3 DNA sequence: TGCGCCAGCAGCTTGGGGTCGGGATTAGCGGACAATGAGCAGTTCTTC.

V is TRBV19 and J is TRBJ1-5; no clear D gene. The V gene lost 7 bases and the J gene lost 7 bases, with 17 bases spanning the gap. Germline V CDR1 and CDR2: LNHDA, SQIVND (reference sequence). The length of the CDR3 is 14 residues. The CDR3 reads CASKEEGVRQPQHF. The CDR3 coding sequence is TGTGCCAGTAAGGAGGAGGGAGTAAGGCAGCCCCAGCATTTT.

The chain combines TRBV9 with TRBJ1-4; tentative D call: TRBD1 (5 bases). This CDR3 comprises 18 residues. CDR1 SGDLS and CDR2 YYNGEE come from the germline V gene. Trimming removed 3 bases from V and 0 bases from J, with 18 bases in between. In DNA form, the CDR3 reads TGTGCCAGCAGCGCCGACCCAGAAGGGGCTGCAACTAATGAAAAACTGTTTTTT. Translated: CASSADPEGAATNEKLFF.

The chain is built from TRBV28 and TRBJ2-6, with D tentatively TRBD1 (5 bases). From germline, CDR1 is MDHEN and CDR2 SYDVKM. The CDR3 has 15 residues. V gave up 5 bases and J gave up 0 bases, with 8 bases separating them. CDR3 nucleotide sequence: TGTGCCAGCAGTATGACAGCCTCTGGGGCCAACGTCCTGACTTTC. Encoded protein: CASSMTASGANVLTF.